These 18 T cell receptor beta chains were all obtained from the same sample, sequenced in a study of vaccination and CD4 T cells after COVID-19. Researchers used the Oncomine TCR Beta short-read assay to sequence DNA from cultured CD4+ T cells. One entry per CDR3 protein, called by TCRdb with MiXCR from the PCR reads. The data show roughly 15,000 distinct CDR3 sequences, 63% seen once. What these receptors recognize is not known. Treatment defined: roughly 10-day PBMC culture with coronavirus spike peptide pools or control peptides (ViraFEST assay). Input material: CD4+ T cells from blood, cultured in vitro. The receptors come from a human donor who had recovered from COVID-19.

This chain joins TRBV6-5 and TRBJ2-7, with 7 bases fitting TRBD2. Germline lookup yields CDR1 MNHEY and CDR2 SVGAGI. This CDR3 region has 16 residues. V lost 0 bases to trimming and J lost 2 bases; unmatched junction nucleotides: 7. The CDR3 spells CASSYSLASGTYEQYF. The DNA for the CDR3 is TGTGCCAGCAGTTACTCCCTGGCTAGCGGTACCTACGAGCAGTACTTC.

The rearrangement uses TRBV6-1 and TRBJ1-2; D perhaps matches TRBD1 (6 bases). There are 16 residues in the CDR3. The germline gives CDR1 MNHNS, CDR2 SASEGT. Trimming shortened V by 3 bases and J by 4 bases, and 18 bases separated the two germline ends. The CDR3 loop is CASSDRFTGISYGYTF. CDR3 DNA sequence: TGTGCCAGCAGTGATCGATTTACAGGGATTAGCTATGGCTACACCTTC.

This clonotype was recorded a few times. The chain has TRBV2 and TRBJ1-5; 9 bases agree with TRBD1. The CDR3 is 14 residues long. Germline loops: CDR1 SNHLY, CDR2 FYNNEI. V lost 4 bases to trimming and J lost 5 bases; unmatched junction nucleotides: 3. The CDR3 DNA is TGTGCCAGCAGTGCACAGGGGGCGGATCAGCCCCAGCATTTT. Protein: CASSAQGADQPQHF.

V usage is TRBV19 and J usage is TRBJ1-5; 10 bases line up with TRBD1. V gave up 5 bases and J gave up 0 bases; unmatched junction bases: 7. CDR3 length: 17 residues. From germline, CDR1 is LNHDA and CDR2 SQIVND (reference sequence). CDR3 protein: CASSPGTGDNSNQPQHF. The CDR3 DNA follows: TGTGCCAGTAGTCCCGGGACAGGGGATAATAGCAATCAGCCCCAGCATTTT.

This chain joins TRBV7-6 and TRBJ1-2; D is unresolved. Per the germline V gene, CDR1 is SGHVS and CDR2 is FNYEAQ. Trimming stripped 7 bases from V and 6 bases from J, with 21 bases between. The CDR3 loop spans 15 amino acids. The CDR3 DNA is TGTGCCAGCACGCCTCTCCGGACGACGATGGATGGCTACACCTTC. Its translation is CASTPLRTTMDGYTF.

In its sample, this clonotype ranks as medium-sized (0.01 to 0.1%). The J gene is TRBJ2-7, the V gene TRBV7-2; 11 bases line up with TRBD2. CDR1 and CDR2 from the germline V gene are SGHTA and FQGNSA. V was clipped by 2 bases and J by 3 bases; unmatched bases: 9. This CDR3 is 17 amino acids long. The DNA of the CDR3 is TGTGCCAGCAGCTTAAGGCGCCTAGCGGGAGGTCGCTACGAGCAGTACTTC. As protein: CASSLRRLAGGRYEQYF.

The CDR3 is CASSLVQAVANYGYTF. As DNA, the CDR3 is TGTGCCAGTAGTCTCGTACAGGCTGTTGCTAACTATGGCTACACCTTC. The chain uses TRBV19 and TRBJ1-2; perhaps TRBD1 as D (5 bases). The CDR3 runs 16 residues. Germline CDR1 and CDR2: LNHDA and SQIVND (reference sequence). Trimming left V 5 bases short and J 0 bases short, with 16 bases between.

The chain links TRBV19 to TRBJ2-3, with 7 positions matching TRBD2. Germline trimming cut 5 bases from V and 6 bases from J; bases unmatched to any gene: 2. The CDR3 runs 12 residues. CDR1 LNHDA and CDR2 SQIVND come from the germline V gene (reference sequence). This CDR3 reads CASSPAGDTQYF. The CDR3 coding sequence is TGTGCCAGTAGTCCAGCGGGGGATACGCAGTATTTT.

This clonotype showed up just a few times. The chain links TRBV12-3 or TRBV12-4 to TRBJ2-1; D unclear. This CDR3 contains 12 residues. V was clipped by 2 bases and J by 10 bases, with 9 bases between them. CDR3 in DNA: TGTGCCAGCAGTTTATACGGGTGGGAGCAGTTCTTC. Translating it yields CASSLYGWEQFF.

The chain links TRBV20-1 to TRBJ2-7; TRBD2 matches at 9 bases. J gave up 7 bases and V 5 bases, and 18 bases lay outside the gene matches. The length of the CDR3 is 16 residues. Germline V gene data show CDR1 as DFQATT and CDR2 as SNEGSKA (reference sequence). The CDR3 bases are TGCAGTGCTCCTCGGATAGCGGGAGACGGGGTGGGGGAGCAGTACTTC. Encoded protein: CSAPRIAGDGVGEQYF.

This clonotype showed up just a few times. This chain uses TRBV2 with TRBJ2-1; TRBD2 matches 16 bases. The trim removed 10 bases at V and 3 bases at J, leaving 6 bases unmatched. The CDR3 is made up of 16 amino acids. The germline V gene has CDR1 SNHLY and CDR2 FYNNEI. The CDR3 region has the DNA TGTGCCATCGGGACTAGCGGGAGGGGATTCTACAATGAGCAGTTCTTC. Translation gives CAIGTSGRGFYNEQFF. The full variable domain, rest sourced from reference TRBV2 and TRBJ2-1, is EPEVTQTPSHQVTQMGQEVILRCVPISNHLYFYWYRQILGQKVEFLVSFYNNEISEKSEIFDDQFSVERPDGSNFTLKIRSTKLEDSAMYFCAIGTSGRGFYNEQFFGPGTRLTVL.

This clonotype showed up just a few times. This sequence joins TRBV11-3 and TRBJ2-7; 7 positions agree with TRBD2. The germline CDR1 and CDR2 sequences are SGHNT and YENEEA. The CDR3 has 15 amino acids. J gave up 4 bases and V 3 bases, and 9 bases lay outside the gene matches. The CDR3 sequence is CASSFWAGAGYEQYF. In DNA, the CDR3 is TGTGCCAGCAGCTTTTGGGCGGGAGCCGGGTACGAGCAGTACTTC.

This clonotype appeared a single time. The J gene is TRBJ2-7, the V gene TRBV29-1; 9 nucleotides match TRBD1. The V and J ends lost 6 bases and 1 base, in that order; junction bases with no gene match: 10. The CDR3 contains 15 residues. Germline V gene lookup returns CDR1 SQVTM and CDR2 ANQGSEA. The CDR3 region has the DNA TGCAGCGTAGCTAACGACAGGGGGAATTCCTACGAGCAGTACTTC. Translated, it gives CSVANDRGNSYEQYF.

This clonotype was found a few times. This chain links TRBV7-2 with TRBJ1-2; 9 nucleotides line up with TRBD1. There are 17 residues in the CDR3. J gave up 0 bases and V 4 bases, and 9 bases lay outside the gene matches. Germline CDR1 reads SGHTA; CDR2 reads FQGNSA. Here the CDR3 reads CASSSDRGYRANYGYTF. The CDR3 nucleotides are TGTGCCAGCAGCTCGGACAGGGGTTACCGAGCTAACTATGGCTACACCTTC. Supplemented by reference TRBV7-2 and TRBJ1-2, the full variable domain reads GAGVSQSPSNKVTEKGKDVELRCDPISGHTALYWYRQSLGQGLEFLIYFQGNSAPDKSGLPSDRFSAERTGGSVSTLTIQRTQQEDSAVYLCASSSDRGYRANYGYTFGSGTRLTVV.

This chain uses TRBV20-1 with TRBJ2-7, with a possible D match to TRBD1 (6 bases). Germline CDR1 reads DFQATT; CDR2 reads SNEGSKA (reference sequence). Trimming left V 6 bases short and J 5 bases short, with 20 bases between. This CDR3 contains 14 residues. The CDR3 region is CSASRPTGTDEQYF. The DNA for the CDR3 is TGCAGTGCCTCCCGCCCGACAGGAACAGACGAGCAGTACTTC.

This sequence joins TRBV20-1 and TRBJ2-1, with TRBD2 matching over 14 bases. Germline V gene lookup returns CDR1 DFQATT and CDR2 SNEGSKA (reference sequence). The trim removed 3 bases at V and 6 bases at J, leaving 4 bases unmatched. The CDR3 has 15 amino acids. Here the CDR3 reads CSARPTSGRANEQFF. CDR3 DNA sequence: TGCAGTGCTAGGCCGACTAGCGGGAGGGCCAATGAGCAGTTCTTC.

This sequence joins TRBV7-8 and TRBJ2-7; weak D call: TRBD2 (6 bases). V lost 6 bases and J 3 bases, leaving 12 bases between the germline ends. This CDR3 has 13 residues. From germline, CDR1 is SGHVS and CDR2 FQNEAQ. CDR3 sequence: CASRFFGGYEQYF. In nucleotides, the CDR3 is TGTGCCAGCAGATTTTTCGGGGGCTACGAGCAGTACTTC.

The chain employs TRBV3-1 and TRBJ1-5; no clear D gene. Germline CDR1 LGHDT, CDR2 YNNKEL (reference sequence). V was trimmed by 2 bases and J by 5 bases, leaving 7 bases between them. CDR3 length: 13 residues. The CDR3 region is CASSQLPDQPQHF. The CDR3 coding sequence is TGTGCCAGCAGCCAACTTCCGGATCAGCCCCAGCATTTT.